This record covers a single T cell receptor beta chain. The table lists this clonotype with a few counts. Its target antigen remains unknown. Base qualities are missing; no much larger clone stands one base away. Trimming accounts for 3 bases at V and 4 bases at J, while the number of junction bases matched to no gene is 22. Its CDR3 holds 20 amino acids, cysteine through phenylalanine. The DNA shown is the 60-base CDR3, in frame from base 1. The germline V gene encodes CDR1 SGHVS and CDR2 FNYEAQ. The data were obtained in a study of molecular identifiers for immune sequencing clone quantification (dated by TCRdb to the late 2010s). The study in broad terms: For a replicate experiment, RNA from 20,000 or 100,000 naive CD8 T cells was divided into five aliquots, and four of the five aliquots were sequenced. This methods study benchmarked molecular-identifier clustering-based TCR repertoire sequencing (MIDCIRS) and TCR RNA copy counting, using CD8 T cells to do so. Results the study describes overall, beyond this receptor: Modeling gave about 3.2 recovered TCR RNA copies per cell versus approximately 11 by digital PCR, implying roughly 30% capture efficiency. When barcode sub-clustering was left out, chimeric consensus sequences inflated TCR diversity, with chimeras reaching as high as 47%. Highly expanded clone sizes could be underestimated if identical TCR molecules share a barcode. In CMV-specific effector cells, over 98% of molecules were held by clones above 20 RNA copies, whereas under 1% of molecules were held by such clones in naive cells. Spiked-in Jurkat TCR RNA equal to a single cell's worth was reported to be detectable even within 1,100,000 naive CD8 T cells. The naive libraries included spiked-in Jurkat TCR RNA (around 10 copies' worth), and this RNA is not part of the donor repertoire.

Libraries of naive CD8 T cells were built from anywhere between roughly 17,000 and 1,100,000 sorted cells, with 10%, 30% or 50% of the purified RNA used. On a BD FACSAria II, naive CD8 T cells were FACS-sorted as CD8+CD4-CCR7+CD45RA+ and collected into RLT Plus buffer. To test detection sensitivity, Jurkat RNA equivalent to nine to ten TCR copies was spiked into samples of about 18,000-1,000,000 naive CD8 T cells. Enrichment of CD8 T cells was performed with RosetteSep CD8+ T Cell Enrichment Cocktail and Ficoll-Paque, after which ACK red cell lysis was carried out. Libraries came from PCR. Sequencing instrument: Illumina HiSeq 4000. Bulk TCR libraries were prepared as previously described, using TCR primers listed in Table S5. Total RNA was purified with the Qiagen AllPrep DNA/RNA kit. Before any analysis, reads coming from multiple sequencing runs of the same library were combined into one pool. As for the authors' bioinformatics: Reads were retained only if the reads had an exact TCR constant sequence, and the retained reads were trimmed to 150 nt and grouped according to their 12-nt molecular barcodes. Reads inside each barcode group were sub-clustered using a 15% Levenshtein threshold, and a quality-weighted consensus sequence was constructed for each RNA molecule. Non-functional sequences were filtered out, along with any lower-count sequence sitting one edit away from another sequence. On the basis of fitting two negative binomial distributions, barcode sub-clusters with fewer than 20% of the maximum read count were discarded. In-frame beta chains were kept once TCRdb had trimmed the public reads at Q25 with fastp and called clones with MiXCR. Each record represents a unique CDR3 protein, reported with the most common genes and DNA among its rows. The V and J calls come from TCRdb's annotation, not from the publication. For this sample there are about 510,000 distinct CDR3 sequences; around a fifth appear just once. More than 0.8% of the sample is in the top ten clones.

This sequence was found in a human donor in good health. Some libraries in this study had Jurkat cell RNA spiked in. The sequence is built from TRBV7-6 and TRBJ2-5, and TRBD1 matches 8 of the central bases. Sequenced sample: naive CD8+ T cells from blood, with Jurkat cell RNA spiked in. The meaning of the sample's cell subset or site label: FACS-sorted CD8+CD4-CCR7+CD45RA+ naive T cells. CDR3 sequence: CASSLGAWTGIQSSVETQYF. The bases are TGTGCCAGCAGCTTGGGCGCATGGACAGGGATTCAATCCTCGGTAGAGACCCAGTACTTC. Here the CDR3 is joined to the reference TRBV7-6 and TRBJ2-5 genes, and the full variable domain is: GAGVSQSPRYKVTKRGQDVALRCDPISGHVSLYWYRQALGQGPEFLTYFNYEAQQDKSGLPNDRFSAERPEGSISTLTIQRTEQRDSAMYRCASSLGAWTGIQSSVETQYFGPGTRLLVL.